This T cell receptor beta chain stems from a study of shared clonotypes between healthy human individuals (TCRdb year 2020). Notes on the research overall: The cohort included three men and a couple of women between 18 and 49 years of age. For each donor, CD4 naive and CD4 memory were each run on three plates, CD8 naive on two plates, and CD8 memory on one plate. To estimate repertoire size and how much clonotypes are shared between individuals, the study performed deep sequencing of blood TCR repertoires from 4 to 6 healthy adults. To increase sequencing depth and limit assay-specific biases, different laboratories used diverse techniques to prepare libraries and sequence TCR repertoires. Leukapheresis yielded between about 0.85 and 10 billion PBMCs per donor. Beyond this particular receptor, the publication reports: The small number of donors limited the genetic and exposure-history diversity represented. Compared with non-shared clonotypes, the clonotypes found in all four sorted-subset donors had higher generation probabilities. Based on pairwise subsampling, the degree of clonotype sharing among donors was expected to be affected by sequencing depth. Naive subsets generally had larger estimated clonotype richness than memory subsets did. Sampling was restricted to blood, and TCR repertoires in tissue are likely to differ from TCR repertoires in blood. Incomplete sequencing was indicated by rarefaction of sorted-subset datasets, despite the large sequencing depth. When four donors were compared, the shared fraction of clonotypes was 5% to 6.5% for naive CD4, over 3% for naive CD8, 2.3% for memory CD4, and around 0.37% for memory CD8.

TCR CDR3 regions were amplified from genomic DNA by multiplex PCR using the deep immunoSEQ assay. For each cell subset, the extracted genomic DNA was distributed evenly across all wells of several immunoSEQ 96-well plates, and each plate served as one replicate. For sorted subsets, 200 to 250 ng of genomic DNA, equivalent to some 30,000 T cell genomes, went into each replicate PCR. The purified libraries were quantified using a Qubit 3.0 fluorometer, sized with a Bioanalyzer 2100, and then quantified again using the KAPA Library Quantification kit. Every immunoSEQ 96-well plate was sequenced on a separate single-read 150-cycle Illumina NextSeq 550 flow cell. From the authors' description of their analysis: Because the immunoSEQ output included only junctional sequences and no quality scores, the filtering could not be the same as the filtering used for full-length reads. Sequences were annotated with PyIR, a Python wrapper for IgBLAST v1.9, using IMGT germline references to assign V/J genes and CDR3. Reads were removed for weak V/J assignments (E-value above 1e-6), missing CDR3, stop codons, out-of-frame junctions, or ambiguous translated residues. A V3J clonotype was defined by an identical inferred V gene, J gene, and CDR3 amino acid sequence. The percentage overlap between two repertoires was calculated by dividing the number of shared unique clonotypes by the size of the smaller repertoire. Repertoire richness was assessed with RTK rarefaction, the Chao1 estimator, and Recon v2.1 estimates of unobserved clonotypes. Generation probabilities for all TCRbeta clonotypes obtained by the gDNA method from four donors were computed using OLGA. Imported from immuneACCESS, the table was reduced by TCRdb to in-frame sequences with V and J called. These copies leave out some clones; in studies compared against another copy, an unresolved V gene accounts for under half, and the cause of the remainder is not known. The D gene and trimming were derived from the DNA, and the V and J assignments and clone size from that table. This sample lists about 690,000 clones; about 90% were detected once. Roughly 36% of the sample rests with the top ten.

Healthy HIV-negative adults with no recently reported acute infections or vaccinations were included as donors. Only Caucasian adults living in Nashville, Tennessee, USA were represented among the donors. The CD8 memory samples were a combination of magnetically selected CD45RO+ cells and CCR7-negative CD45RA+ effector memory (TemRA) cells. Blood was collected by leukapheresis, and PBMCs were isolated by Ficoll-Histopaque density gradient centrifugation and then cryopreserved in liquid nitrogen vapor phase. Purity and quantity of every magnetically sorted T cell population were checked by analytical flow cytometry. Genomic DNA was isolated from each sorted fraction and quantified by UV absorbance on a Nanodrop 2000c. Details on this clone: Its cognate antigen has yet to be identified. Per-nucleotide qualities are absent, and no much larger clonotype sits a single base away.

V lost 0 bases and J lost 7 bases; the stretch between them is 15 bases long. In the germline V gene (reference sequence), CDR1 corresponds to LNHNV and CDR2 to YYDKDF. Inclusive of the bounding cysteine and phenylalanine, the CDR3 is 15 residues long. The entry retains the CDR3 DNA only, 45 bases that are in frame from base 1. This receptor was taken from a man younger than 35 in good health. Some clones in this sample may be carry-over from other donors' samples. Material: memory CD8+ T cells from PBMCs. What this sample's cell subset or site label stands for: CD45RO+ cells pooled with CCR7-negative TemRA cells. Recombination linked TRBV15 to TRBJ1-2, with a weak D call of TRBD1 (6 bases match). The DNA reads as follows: TGTGCCACCAGCAGAGATAAGCAGGGGATCTCTGGCTACACCTTC. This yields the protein CATSRDKQGISGYTF.